Each of the 5 T cell receptor beta chains below was sequenced from the same sample in a study of blood T cell repertoires in COVID-19. Using immunoSEQ multiplex PCR, the repertoire was profiled, and TCRdb retains in-frame clones only, with some absent. This table holds roughly 180,000 clones, 75% to 85% found once. The sequencing sample was made of peripheral blood. The source is a woman in her forties with COVID-19, enrolled during active disease.

Only a few counts were recorded for this clone. The V gene is TRBV9, the J gene TRBJ2-1; 11 bases align to TRBD2. Per germline, CDR1 SGDLS and CDR2 YYNGEE. The ends lost 4 bases at V and 9 bases at J; junction bases unmatched: 18. This CDR3 comprises 18 residues. The chain's CDR3 is CASSPPGLADLGRLEQFF. The CDR3 DNA follows: TGTGCCAGCAGCCCTCCGGGACTAGCGGACCTCGGTAGACTTGAGCAGTTCTTC.

CDR3 sequence (DNA): TGTGCCTGGAGTGTTGGGGACAGAGGAAACACCATATATTTT. Protein product: CAWSVGDRGNTIYF. The V gene is TRBV30, the J gene TRBJ1-3; 7 bases are a match to TRBD1. The CDR3 consists of 14 residues. The V and J ends lost 0 bases and 4 bases, in that order; junction bases with no gene match: 3. Looked up from germline, CDR1 is GTSNPN and CDR2 is SVGIG (reference sequence). The complete variable domain, with remaining parts taken from reference TRBV30 and TRBJ1-3, reads SQTIHQWPATLVQPVGSPLSLECTVEGTSNPNLYWYRQAAGRGLQLLFYSVGIGQISSEVPQNLSASRPQDRQFILSSKKLLLSDSGFYLCAWSVGDRGNTIYFGEGSWLTVV.

CDR3 protein: CAWSVGAGGDEQYF. The CDR3 region has the DNA TGTGCCTGGAGTGTAGGGGCGGGAGGTGACGAGCAGTACTTC. V and J are TRBV30 and TRBJ2-7, with 8 bases matching TRBD2. Germline values: CDR1 GTSNPN, CDR2 SVGIG (reference sequence). V lost 0 bases and J lost 5; bases outside the gene matches: 6. The CDR3 is made up of 14 amino acids.

The gene calls are TRBV18 and TRBJ2-2; no reliable D call. The length of the CDR3 is 16 residues. V was clipped by 6 bases and J by 1 base, with 15 bases between them. Germline V CDR1 and CDR2: KGHSH, LQKENI. In DNA form, the CDR3 reads TGTGCCAGCTCTTCGACACCTGAGCAGAACACCGGGGAGCTGTTTTTT. Its protein product is CASSSTPEQNTGELFF.

Regarding this clone: The germline gene is not matched at one end of the junction; a read error may be the cause. The rearrangement links TRBV3-1 (or the pseudogene TRBV3-2) to TRBJ1-1; D is undetermined. CDR1 and CDR2 from the germline V gene are LGHDT and YNNKEL (reference sequence). CDR3 length equals 11 residues. CDR3 DNA: TGTGCCAGCAGCGAAACCACAGTCCATAGCTTT. Translated: CASSETTVHSF.